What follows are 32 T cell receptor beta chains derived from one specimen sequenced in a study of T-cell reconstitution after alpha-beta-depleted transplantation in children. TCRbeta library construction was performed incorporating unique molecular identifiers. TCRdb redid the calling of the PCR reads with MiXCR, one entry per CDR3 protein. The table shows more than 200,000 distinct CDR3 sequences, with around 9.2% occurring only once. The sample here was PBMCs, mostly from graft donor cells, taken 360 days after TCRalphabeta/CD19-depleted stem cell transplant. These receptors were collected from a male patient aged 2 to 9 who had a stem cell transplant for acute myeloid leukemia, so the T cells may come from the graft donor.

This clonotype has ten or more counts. CDR3 nucleotide sequence: TGTGCCAGCAGTTTATTTGGCGGGGGGTACAATGAGCAGTTCTTC. It is translated as CASSLFGGGYNEQFF. The chain carries TRBV27 and TRBJ2-1; 8 positions agree with TRBD2. CDR3 length: 15 amino acids. The V gene's germline CDR1 is MNHEY and CDR2 SMNVEV (reference sequence). The J segment lost 4 bases and the V segment lost 1 base, leaving 3 bases of the junction unmatched.

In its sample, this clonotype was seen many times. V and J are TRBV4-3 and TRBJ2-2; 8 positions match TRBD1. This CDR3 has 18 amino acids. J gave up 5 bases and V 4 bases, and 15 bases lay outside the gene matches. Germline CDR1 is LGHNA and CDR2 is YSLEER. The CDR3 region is CASSRQRTGSKGTGELFF. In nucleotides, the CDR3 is TGCGCCAGCAGCCGTCAAAGGACAGGGAGTAAAGGGACCGGGGAGCTGTTTTTT.

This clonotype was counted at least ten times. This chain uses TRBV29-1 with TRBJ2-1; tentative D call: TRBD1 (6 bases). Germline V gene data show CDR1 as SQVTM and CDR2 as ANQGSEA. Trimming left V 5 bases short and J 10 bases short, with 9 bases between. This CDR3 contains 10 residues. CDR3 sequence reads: CSVLQGEQFF. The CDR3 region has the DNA TGCAGCGTTCTTCAGGGGGAGCAGTTCTTC.

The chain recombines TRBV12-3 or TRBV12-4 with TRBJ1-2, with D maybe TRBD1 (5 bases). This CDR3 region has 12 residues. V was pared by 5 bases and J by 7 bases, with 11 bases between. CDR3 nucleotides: TGTGCCAGCAGTCTCCAGGGAGTTGGCTACACCTTC. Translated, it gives CASSLQGVGYTF.

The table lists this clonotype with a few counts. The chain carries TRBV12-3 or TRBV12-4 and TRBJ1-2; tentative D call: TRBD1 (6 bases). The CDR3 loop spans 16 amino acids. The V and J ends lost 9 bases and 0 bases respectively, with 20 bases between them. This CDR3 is CARIRVSRQANYGYTF. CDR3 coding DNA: TGTGCCAGAATCCGCGTTTCCAGACAGGCTAACTATGGCTACACCTTC.

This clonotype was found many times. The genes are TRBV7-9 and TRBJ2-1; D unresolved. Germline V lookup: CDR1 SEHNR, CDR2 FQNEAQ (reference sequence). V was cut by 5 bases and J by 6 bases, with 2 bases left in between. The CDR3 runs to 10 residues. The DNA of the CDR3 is TGTGCCAGCAGCGCCAATGAGCAGTTCTTC. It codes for CASSANEQFF.

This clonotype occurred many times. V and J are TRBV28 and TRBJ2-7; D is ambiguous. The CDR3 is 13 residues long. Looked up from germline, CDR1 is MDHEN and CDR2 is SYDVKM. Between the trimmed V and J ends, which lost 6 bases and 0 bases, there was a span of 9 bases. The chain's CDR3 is CASSHRVSYEQYF. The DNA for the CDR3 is TGTGCCAGCAGCCACAGAGTCTCCTACGAGCAGTACTTC.

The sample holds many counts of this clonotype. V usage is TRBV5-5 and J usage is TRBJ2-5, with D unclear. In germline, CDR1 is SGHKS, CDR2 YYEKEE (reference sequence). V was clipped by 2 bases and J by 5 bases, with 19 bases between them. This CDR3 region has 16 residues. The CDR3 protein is CASSFGPVGLRETQYF. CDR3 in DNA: TGTGCCAGCAGCTTCGGGCCAGTGGGGTTACGGGAGACCCAGTACTTC.

CDR3 residues: CATSRAGSRAEAFF. DNA for the CDR3: TGTGCCACCAGCAGAGCAGGGTCCCGGGCTGAAGCTTTCTTT. The chain has TRBV15 and TRBJ1-1, with D possibly matching TRBD1 (5 bases). Trimming stripped 1 base from V and 6 bases from J, with 12 bases between. The CDR3 is made up of 14 amino acids. Germline CDR1 and CDR2: LNHNV and YYDKDF (reference sequence).

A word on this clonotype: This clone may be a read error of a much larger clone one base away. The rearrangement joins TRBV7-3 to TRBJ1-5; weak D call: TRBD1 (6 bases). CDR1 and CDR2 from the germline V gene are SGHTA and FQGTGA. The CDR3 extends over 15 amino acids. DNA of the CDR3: TGTGCCAGCAGCCACCGACAGGAAAGCAATAAGCCCCAGCATTTT. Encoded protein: CASSHRQESNKPQHF.

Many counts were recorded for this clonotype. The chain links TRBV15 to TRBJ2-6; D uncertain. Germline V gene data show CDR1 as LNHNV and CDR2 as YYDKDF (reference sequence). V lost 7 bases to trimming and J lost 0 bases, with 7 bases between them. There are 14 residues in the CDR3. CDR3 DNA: TGTGCCACCACCTTGGTCTCTGGGGCCAACGTCCTGACTTTC. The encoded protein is CATTLVSGANVLTF. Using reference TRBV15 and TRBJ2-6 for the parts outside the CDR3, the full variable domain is DAMVIQNPRYQVTQFGKPVTLSCSQTLNHNVMYWYQQKSSQAPKLLFHYYDKDFNNEADTPDNFQSRRPNTSFCFLDIRSPGLGDTAMYLCATTLVSGANVLTFGAGSRLTVL.

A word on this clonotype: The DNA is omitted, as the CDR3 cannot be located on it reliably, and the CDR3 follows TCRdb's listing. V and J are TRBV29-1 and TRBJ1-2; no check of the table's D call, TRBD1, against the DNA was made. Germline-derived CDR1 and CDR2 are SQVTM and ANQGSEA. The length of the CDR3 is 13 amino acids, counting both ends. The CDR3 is CSVAPGTEWIHTF.

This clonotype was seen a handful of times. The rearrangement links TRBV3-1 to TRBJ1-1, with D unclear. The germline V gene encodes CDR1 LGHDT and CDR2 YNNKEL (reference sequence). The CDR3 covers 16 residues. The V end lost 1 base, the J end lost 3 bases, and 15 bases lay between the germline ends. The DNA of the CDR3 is TGTGCCAGCAGCCAAGTCTCGAGAGGATGGGACACTGAAGCTTTCTTT. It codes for CASSQVSRGWDTEAFF.

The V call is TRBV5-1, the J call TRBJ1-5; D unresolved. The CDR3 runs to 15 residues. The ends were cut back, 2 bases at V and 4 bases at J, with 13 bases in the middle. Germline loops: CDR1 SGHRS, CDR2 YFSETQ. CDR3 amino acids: CASSFNGVGNQPQHF. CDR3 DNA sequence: TGCGCCAGCAGCTTCAATGGGGTGGGGAATCAGCCCCAGCATTTT.

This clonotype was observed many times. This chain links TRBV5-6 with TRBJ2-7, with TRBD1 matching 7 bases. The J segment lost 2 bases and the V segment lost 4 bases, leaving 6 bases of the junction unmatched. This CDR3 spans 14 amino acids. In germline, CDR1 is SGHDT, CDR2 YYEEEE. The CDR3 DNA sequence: TGTGCCAGCAGCAGATGGGACAGCCCCTACGAGCAGTACTTC. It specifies CASSRWDSPYEQYF.

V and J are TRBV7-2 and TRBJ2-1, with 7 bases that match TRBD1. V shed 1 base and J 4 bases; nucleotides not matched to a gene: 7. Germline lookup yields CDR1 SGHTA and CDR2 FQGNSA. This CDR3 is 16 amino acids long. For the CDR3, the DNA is TGTGCCAGCAGCTTAGGGACGGGACAGTTTTACAATGAGCAGTTCTTC. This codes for CASSLGTGQFYNEQFF. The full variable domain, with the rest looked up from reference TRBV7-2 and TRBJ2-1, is GAGVSQSPSNKVTEKGKDVELRCDPISGHTALYWYRQSLGQGLEFLIYFQGNSAPDKSGLPSDRFSAERTGGSVSTLTIQRTQQEDSAVYLCASSLGTGQFYNEQFFGPGTRLTVL.

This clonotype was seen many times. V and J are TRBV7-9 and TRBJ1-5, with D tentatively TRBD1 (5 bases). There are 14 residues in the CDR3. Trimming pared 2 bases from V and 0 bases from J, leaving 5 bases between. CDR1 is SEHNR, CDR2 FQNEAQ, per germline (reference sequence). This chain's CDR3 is CASSLQGSNQPQHF. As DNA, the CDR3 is TGTGCCAGCAGCTTACAGGGTAGCAATCAGCCCCAGCATTTT.

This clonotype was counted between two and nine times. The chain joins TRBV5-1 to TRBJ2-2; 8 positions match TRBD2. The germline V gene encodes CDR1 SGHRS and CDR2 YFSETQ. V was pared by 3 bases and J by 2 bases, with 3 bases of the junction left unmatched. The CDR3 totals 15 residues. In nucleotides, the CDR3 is TGCGCCAGCAGCTCCGGGGGGGAAAACACCGGGGAGCTGTTTTTT. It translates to CASSSGGENTGELFF.

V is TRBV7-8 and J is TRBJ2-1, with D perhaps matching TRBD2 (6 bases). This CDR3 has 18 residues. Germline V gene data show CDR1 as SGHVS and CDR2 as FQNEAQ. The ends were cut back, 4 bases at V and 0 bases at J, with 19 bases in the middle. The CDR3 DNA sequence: TGTGCCAGCAGCTCTACCAGTGGAGGGGATAGCTCCTACAATGAGCAGTTCTTC. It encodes CASSSTSGGDSSYNEQFF. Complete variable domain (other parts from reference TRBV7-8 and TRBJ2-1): GAGVSQSPRYKVAKRGQDVALRCDPISGHVSLFWYQQALGQGPEFLTYFQNEAQLDKSGLPSDRFFAERPEGSVSTLKIQRTQQEDSAVYLCASSSTSGGDSSYNEQFFGPGTRLTVL.

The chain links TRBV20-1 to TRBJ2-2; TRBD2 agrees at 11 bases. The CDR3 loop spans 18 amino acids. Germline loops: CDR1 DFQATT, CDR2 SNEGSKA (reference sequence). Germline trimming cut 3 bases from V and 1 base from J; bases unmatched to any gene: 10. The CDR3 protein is CSASQGLAESGNTGELFF. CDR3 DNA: TGCAGTGCTAGCCAGGGACTAGCGGAGAGCGGGAACACCGGGGAGCTGTTTTTT.

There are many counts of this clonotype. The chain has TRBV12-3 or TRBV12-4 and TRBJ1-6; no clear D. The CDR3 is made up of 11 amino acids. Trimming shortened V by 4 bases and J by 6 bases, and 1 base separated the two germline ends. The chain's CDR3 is CASSSNSPLHF. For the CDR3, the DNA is TGTGCCAGCAGTTCTAATTCACCCCTCCACTTT.

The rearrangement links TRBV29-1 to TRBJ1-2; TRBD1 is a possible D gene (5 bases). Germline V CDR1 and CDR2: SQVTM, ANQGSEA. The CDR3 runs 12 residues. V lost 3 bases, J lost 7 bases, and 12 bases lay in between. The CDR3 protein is CSVDKGLGGYTF. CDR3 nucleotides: TGCAGCGTTGATAAGGGGTTGGGTGGCTACACCTTC.

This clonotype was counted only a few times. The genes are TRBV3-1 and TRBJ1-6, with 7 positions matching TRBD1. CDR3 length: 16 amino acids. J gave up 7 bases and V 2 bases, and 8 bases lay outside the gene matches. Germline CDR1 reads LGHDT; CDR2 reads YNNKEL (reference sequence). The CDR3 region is CASSQSGSRGNSPLHF. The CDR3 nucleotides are TGTGCCAGCAGCCAATCGGGGTCCAGGGGGAATTCACCCCTCCACTTT. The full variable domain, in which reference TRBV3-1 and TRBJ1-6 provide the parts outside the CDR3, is DTAVSQTPKYLVTQMGNDKSIKCEQNLGHDTMYWYKQDSKKFLKIMFSYNNKELIINETVPNRFSPKSPDKAHLNLHINSLELGDSAVYFCASSQSGSRGNSPLHFGNGTRLTVT.

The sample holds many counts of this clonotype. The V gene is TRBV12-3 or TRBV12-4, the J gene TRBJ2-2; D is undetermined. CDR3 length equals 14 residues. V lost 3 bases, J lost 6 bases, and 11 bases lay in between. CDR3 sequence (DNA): TGTGCCAGCAGTTTTGGAGTGTCCCCCGGGGAGCTGTTTTTT. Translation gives CASSFGVSPGELFF.

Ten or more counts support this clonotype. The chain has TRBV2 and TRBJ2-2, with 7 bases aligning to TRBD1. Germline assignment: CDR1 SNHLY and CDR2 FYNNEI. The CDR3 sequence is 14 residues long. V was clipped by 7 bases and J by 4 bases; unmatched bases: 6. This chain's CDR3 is CASTRDRSTGELFF. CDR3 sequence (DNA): TGTGCCAGCACTAGGGACAGATCCACCGGGGAGCTGTTTTTT.

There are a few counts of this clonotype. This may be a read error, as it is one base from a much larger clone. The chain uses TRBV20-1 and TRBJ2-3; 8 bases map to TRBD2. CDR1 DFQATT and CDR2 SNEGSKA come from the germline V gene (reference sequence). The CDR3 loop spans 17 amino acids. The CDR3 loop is CCARGLGSGIRTDTQYF. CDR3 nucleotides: TGCTGTGCTAGAGGATTGGGTAGCGGGATTAGAACAGATACGCAGTATTTT.

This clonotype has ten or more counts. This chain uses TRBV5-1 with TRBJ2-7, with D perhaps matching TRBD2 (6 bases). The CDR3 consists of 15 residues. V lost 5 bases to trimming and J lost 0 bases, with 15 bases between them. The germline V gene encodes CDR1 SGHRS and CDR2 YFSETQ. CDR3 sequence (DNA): TGCGCCAGCAGGTTCGGGAGCCCCAGCTCCTACGAGCAGTACTTC. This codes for CASRFGSPSSYEQYF.

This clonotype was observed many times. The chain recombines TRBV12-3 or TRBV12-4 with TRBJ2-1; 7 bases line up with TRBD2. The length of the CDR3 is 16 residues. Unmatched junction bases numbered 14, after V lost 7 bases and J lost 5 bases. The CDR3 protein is CASNLGGTSAHNEQFF. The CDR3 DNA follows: TGTGCCAGCAACCTTGGGGGAACTAGCGCTCACAATGAGCAGTTCTTC.

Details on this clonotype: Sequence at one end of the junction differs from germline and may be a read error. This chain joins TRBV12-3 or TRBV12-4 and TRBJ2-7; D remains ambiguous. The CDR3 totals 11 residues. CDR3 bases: TGTGCCAGCAGTTTCAGCTACGAGCGGTACTTC. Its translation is CASSFSYERYF.

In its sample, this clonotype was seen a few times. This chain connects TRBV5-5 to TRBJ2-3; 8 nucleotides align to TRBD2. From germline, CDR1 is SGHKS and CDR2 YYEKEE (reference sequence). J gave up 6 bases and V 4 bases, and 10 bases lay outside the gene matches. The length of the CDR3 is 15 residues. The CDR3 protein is CASSRHGGGGDTQYF. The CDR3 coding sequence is TGTGCCAGCAGCCGACACGGGGGGGGAGGGGATACGCAGTATTTT.

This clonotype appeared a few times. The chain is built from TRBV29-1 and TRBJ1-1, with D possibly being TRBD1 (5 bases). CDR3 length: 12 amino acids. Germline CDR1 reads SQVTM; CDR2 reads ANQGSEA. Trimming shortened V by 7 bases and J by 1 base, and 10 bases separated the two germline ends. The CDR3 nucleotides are TGCAGCGACCGAAGGGGGAACACTGAAGCTTTCTTT. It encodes CSDRRGNTEAFF. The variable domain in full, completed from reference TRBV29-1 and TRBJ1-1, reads SAVISQKPSRDICQRGTSLTIQCQVDSQVTMMFWYRQQPGQSLTLIATANQGSEATYESGFVIDKFPISRPNLTFSTLTVSNMSPEDSSIYLCSDRRGNTEAFFGQGTRLTVV.

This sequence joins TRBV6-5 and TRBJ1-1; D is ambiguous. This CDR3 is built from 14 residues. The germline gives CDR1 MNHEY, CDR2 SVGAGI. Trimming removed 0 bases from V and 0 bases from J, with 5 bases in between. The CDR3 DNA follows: TGTGCCAGCAGTTACTCATCCGTGAACACTGAAGCTTTCTTT. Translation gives CASSYSSVNTEAFF.